This T cell receptor beta chain is drawn from a study of T cells after yellow fever vaccination. The table lists this clonotype with many counts. As yet, its antigen is unknown. Study observations and caveats: The secondary response showed a weaker magnitude and a faster peak, day 5 versus 15. Overall, a small share of clonotypes was seen in both CD4 and CD8 compartments. A large majority of primary-vaccination clones showed up again after the booster (96% CD4, about 90% CD8).

V was shortened by 7 bases and J by 6 bases, with 16 bases between the two germline ends. CDR1 and CDR2 (germline): GTSNPN, SVGIG (reference sequence). The CDR3 runs 12 residues. One entry per CDR3 protein, called by TCRdb with MiXCR from the 5' RACE reads. The sample lists approximately 550,000 distinct CDR3 sequences, about 19% seen once, with roughly 13% in the top ten. The rearrangement links TRBV30 to TRBJ2-7; D is perhaps TRBD2 (6 bases). The sequence was collected from a man aged 25 to 40 who received the YFV17D yellow fever vaccine. The source material was PBMCs, sampled 15 days after the yellow fever booster vaccination. CDR3 amino acids: CAFKGLSSEQYF. The CDR3 DNA reads as TGTGCCTTTAAGGGACTCTCCAGCGAGCAGTACTTC.